Presented here are 18 T cell receptor beta chains from one specimen sequenced in a study of T cell changes during pregnancy in multiple sclerosis. Assay used: immunoSEQ multiplex PCR; TCRdb lists only in-frame clones, some missing. The sample shows around 130,000 clones, roughly 92% of them seen only once. Here the sequenced sample was peripheral blood, taken before pregnancy. Receptors were obtained from a female donor with multiple sclerosis, enrolled in a pregnancy study.

This rearrangement joins TRBV6-1 to TRBJ2-5, with a possible D match to TRBD1 (6 bases). The CDR3 totals 13 residues. Per germline, CDR1 MNHNS and CDR2 SASEGT. V dropped 6 bases and J dropped 4 bases, with 12 bases sitting between them. The CDR3 protein is CASRLQGVETQYF. As DNA, the CDR3 is TGTGCCAGCAGATTACAGGGCGTAGAGACCCAGTACTTC.

The chain joins TRBV5-1 to TRBJ1-1; TRBD1 matches 8 bases. CDR3 length equals 16 residues. The ends lost 4 bases at V and 0 bases at J; junction bases unmatched: 8. The germline V gene has CDR1 SGHRS and CDR2 YFSETQ. Here the CDR3 reads CASSLQTGVVNTEAFF. The CDR3 DNA reads as TGCGCCAGCAGCCTACAGACAGGGGTGGTGAACACTGAAGCTTTCTTT.

This clone was counted between two and nine times. The V gene is TRBV27, the J gene TRBJ2-2, with a weak D call TRBD1 (5 bases). Per germline, CDR1 MNHEY and CDR2 SMNVEV (reference sequence). V was shortened by 3 bases and J by 9 bases, with 11 bases between the two germline ends. The CDR3 is made up of 13 amino acids. The CDR3 protein is CASSLGLARELFF. The CDR3 nucleotides are TGTGCCAGCAGTTTGGGGCTCGCCCGGGAGCTGTTTTTT.

V gene TRBV9 combines with J gene TRBJ2-2; TRBD2 is a possible D gene (6 bases). V was clipped by 0 bases and J by 4 bases, with 13 bases between them. This CDR3 has 16 amino acids. The germline V gene encodes CDR1 SGDLS and CDR2 YYNGEE. The CDR3 loop reads CASSVVGGAVTGELFF. The CDR3 bases are TGTGCCAGCAGCGTAGTGGGGGGAGCGGTCACCGGGGAGCTGTTTTTT.

The chain uses TRBV15 and TRBJ1-4; no reliable D call. V lost 1 base, J lost 8 bases, and 14 bases lay in between. The CDR3 has 15 amino acids. The germline V gene has CDR1 LNHNV and CDR2 YYDKDF (reference sequence). CDR3: CATSRGDQEGEKLFF. CDR3 sequence (DNA): TGTGCCACCAGCAGAGGCGACCAGGAGGGCGAAAAACTGTTTTTT.

This chain joins TRBV19 and TRBJ1-2; 10 bases are a match to TRBD1. V shed 7 bases, J shed 2 bases, and the junction held 1 base outside the gene matches. Germline values: CDR1 LNHDA, CDR2 SQIVND (reference sequence). The length of the CDR3 is 13 residues. Here the CDR3 reads CASKDRGNYGYTF. The CDR3 DNA reads as TGTGCCAGTAAGGACAGGGGGAACTATGGCTACACCTTC.

The chain uses TRBV6-1 and TRBJ1-1; TRBD1 matches 8 bases. This CDR3 is built from 14 residues. V was pared by 7 bases and J by 5 bases, with 9 bases of the junction left unmatched. The V gene's germline CDR1 is MNHNS and CDR2 SASEGT. CDR3 bases: TGTGCCAGCAACTTGGACAGGGTTTGGACTGAAGCTTTCTTT. Protein product: CASNLDRVWTEAFF.

V gene TRBV27 combines with J gene TRBJ2-1; 15 positions match TRBD2. J gave up 8 bases and V 4 bases, and 15 bases lay outside the gene matches. The CDR3 runs 19 residues. CDR1 and CDR2 from the germline V gene are MNHEY and SMNVEV (reference sequence). The CDR3 protein is CASSSSRGLAGGLGYEQFF. As DNA, the CDR3 is TGTGCCAGCAGTTCTTCTCGAGGACTAGCGGGAGGGTTAGGGTATGAGCAGTTCTTC.

The CDR3 loop is CASSPVASNQPQHF. CDR3 bases: TGTGCCAGCAGCCCCGTGGCCAGCAATCAGCCCCAGCATTTT. The rearrangement links TRBV2 to TRBJ1-5; no firm D call. V lost 6 bases to trimming and J lost 1 base, with 10 bases between them. CDR3 length: 14 residues. CDR1 and CDR2 (germline): SNHLY, FYNNEI. Using reference TRBV2 and TRBJ1-5 for the parts outside the CDR3, the full variable domain is EPEVTQTPSHQVTQMGQEVILRCVPISNHLYFYWYRQILGQKVEFLVSFYNNEISEKSEIFDDQFSVERPDGSNFTLKIRSTKLEDSAMYFCASSPVASNQPQHFGDGTRLSIL.

The chain combines TRBV5-5 with TRBJ2-1, with 8 bases identical to TRBD1. With 1 base clipped from V and 4 bases from J, the junction kept 7 bases outside the gene matches. From germline, CDR1 is SGHKS and CDR2 YYEKEE (reference sequence). The CDR3 is 16 amino acids. For the CDR3, the DNA is TGTGCCAGCAGCTTGCAGACAGGGGCCCTTTACAATGAGCAGTTCTTC. Translating it yields CASSLQTGALYNEQFF.

The rearrangement joins TRBV5-1 to TRBJ2-3; 8 bases agree with TRBD2. Germline trimming cut 2 bases from V and 0 bases from J; bases unmatched to any gene: 2. Germline assignment: CDR1 SGHRS and CDR2 YFSETQ. This CDR3 region has 15 residues. The chain's CDR3 is CASSLGGGSTDTQYF. CDR3 DNA: TGCGCCAGCAGCTTAGGCGGGGGGAGCACAGATACGCAGTATTTT.

The genes are TRBV19 and TRBJ2-7, with 10 bases lining up with TRBD1. CDR3 length: 14 amino acids. V gave up 5 bases and J gave up 7 bases; unmatched junction bases: 8. CDR1 is LNHDA, CDR2 SQIVND, per germline (reference sequence). The CDR3: CASSSDRGVREQYF. The CDR3 DNA reads as TGTGCCAGTAGTTCGGACAGGGGGGTAAGGGAGCAGTACTTC.

The gene calls are TRBV28 and TRBJ2-3; 11 positions match TRBD1. V shed 8 bases, J shed 7 bases, and the junction held 8 bases outside the gene matches. CDR1 is MDHEN, CDR2 SYDVKM, per germline. CDR3 length: 14 amino acids. This CDR3 is CASESGQGANTQYF. Here the CDR3 DNA reads TGTGCCAGCGAAAGCGGACAGGGGGCGAATACGCAGTATTTT.

The chain has TRBV5-1 and TRBJ1-6, with D tentatively TRBD1 (5 bases). The CDR3 has 15 amino acids. Germline CDR1 SGHRS, CDR2 YFSETQ. Trimming took off 4 bases at V and 8 bases at J, with 16 bases between the two ends. The CDR3 here is CASSLTGGTDSPLHF. The CDR3, as DNA: TGCGCCAGCAGCCTGACGGGGGGGACCGATTCACCCCTCCACTTT.

The chain employs TRBV6-5 and TRBJ2-1, with TRBD1 matching 10 bases. The CDR3 is 15 amino acids. Germline assignment: CDR1 MNHEY and CDR2 SVGAGI. J lost 7 bases, V lost 6 bases, and 9 bases had no gene match. In DNA, the CDR3 is TGTGCCAGCAGCTTAATGACAGGGGGCGGAAATGAGCAGTTCTTC. It specifies CASSLMTGGGNEQFF.

V usage is TRBV5-6 and J usage is TRBJ1-2, with TRBD1 identical over 9 bases. Germline V gives CDR1 SGHDT, CDR2 YYEEEE. Trimming removed 5 bases from V and 0 bases from J; junction bases left unmatched: 5. The CDR3 runs to 15 residues. Here the CDR3 DNA reads TGTGCCAGCAGGGGACAGGGCGGGCCTAACTATGGCTACACCTTC. Translated, it gives CASRGQGGPNYGYTF.

CDR3 in DNA: TGTGCCAGCTCACAAGGTATAAGACAGGGTGGCAAAAACATTCAGTACTTC. It is translated as CASSQGIRQGGKNIQYF. The chain has TRBV18 and TRBJ2-4; 7 positions match TRBD1. This CDR3 is 17 amino acids long. V lost 4 bases and J lost 3; bases outside the gene matches: 12. Germline values: CDR1 KGHSH, CDR2 LQKENI.

The rearrangement links TRBV10-2 to TRBJ1-6, with TRBD1 as a possible D gene (6 bases). CDR3 length: 13 residues. Trimming pared 2 bases from V and 10 bases from J, leaving 9 bases between. Germline loops: CDR1 WSHSY, CDR2 SAAADI. DNA of the CDR3: TGCGCCAGCAGTGAGGGGCAGGGGTCACCCCTCCACTTT. It specifies CASSEGQGSPLHF.